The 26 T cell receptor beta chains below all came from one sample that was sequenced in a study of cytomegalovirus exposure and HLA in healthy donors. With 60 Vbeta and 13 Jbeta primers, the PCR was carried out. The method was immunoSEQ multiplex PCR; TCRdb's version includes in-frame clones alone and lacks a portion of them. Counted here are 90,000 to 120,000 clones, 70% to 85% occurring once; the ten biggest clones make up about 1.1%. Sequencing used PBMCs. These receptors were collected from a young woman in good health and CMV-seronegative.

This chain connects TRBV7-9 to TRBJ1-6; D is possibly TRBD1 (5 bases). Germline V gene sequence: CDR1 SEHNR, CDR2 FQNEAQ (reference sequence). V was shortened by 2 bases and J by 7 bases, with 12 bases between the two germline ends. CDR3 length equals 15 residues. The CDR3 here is CASSLFQGGNSPLHF. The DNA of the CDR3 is TGTGCCAGCAGCTTATTTCAGGGTGGCAATTCACCCCTCCACTTT. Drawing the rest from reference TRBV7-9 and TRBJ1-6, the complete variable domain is DTGVSQNPRHKITKRGQNVTFRCDPISEHNRLYWYRQTLGQGPEFLTYFQNEAQLEKSRLLSDRFSAERPKGSFSTLEIQRTEQGDSAMYLCASSLFQGGNSPLHFGNGTRLTVT.

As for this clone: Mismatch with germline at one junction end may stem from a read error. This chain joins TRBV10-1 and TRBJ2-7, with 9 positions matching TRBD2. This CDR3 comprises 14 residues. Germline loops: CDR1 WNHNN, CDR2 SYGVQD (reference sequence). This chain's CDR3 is CTDTAGGSSYEQYF. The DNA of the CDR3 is TGTACCGACACGGCGGGGGGGAGCTCCTACGAGCAGTACTTC.

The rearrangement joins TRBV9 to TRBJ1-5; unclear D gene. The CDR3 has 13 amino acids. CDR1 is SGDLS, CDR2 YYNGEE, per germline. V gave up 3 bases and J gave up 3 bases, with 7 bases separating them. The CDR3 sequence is CASSERDNQPQHF. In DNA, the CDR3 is TGTGCCAGCAGCGAGAGGGACAATCAGCCCCAGCATTTT.

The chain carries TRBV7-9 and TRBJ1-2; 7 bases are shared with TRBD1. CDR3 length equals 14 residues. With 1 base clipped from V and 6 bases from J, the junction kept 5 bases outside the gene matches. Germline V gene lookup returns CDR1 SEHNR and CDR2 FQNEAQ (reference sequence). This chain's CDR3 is CASSLGKGANGYTF. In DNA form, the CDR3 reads TGTGCCAGCAGCTTAGGAAAGGGGGCAAATGGCTACACCTTC.

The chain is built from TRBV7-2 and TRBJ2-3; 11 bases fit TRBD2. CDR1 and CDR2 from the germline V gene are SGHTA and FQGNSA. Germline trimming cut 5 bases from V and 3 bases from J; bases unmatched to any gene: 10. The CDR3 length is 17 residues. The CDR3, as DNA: TGTGCCAGCAGCCCCCTAGCGGGGGGCTCATTAACAGATACGCAGTATTTT. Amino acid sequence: CASSPLAGGSLTDTQYF. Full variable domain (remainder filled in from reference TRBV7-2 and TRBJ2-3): GAGVSQSPSNKVTEKGKDVELRCDPISGHTALYWYRQSLGQGLEFLIYFQGNSAPDKSGLPSDRFSAERTGGSVSTLTIQRTQQEDSAVYLCASSPLAGGSLTDTQYFGPGTRLTVL.

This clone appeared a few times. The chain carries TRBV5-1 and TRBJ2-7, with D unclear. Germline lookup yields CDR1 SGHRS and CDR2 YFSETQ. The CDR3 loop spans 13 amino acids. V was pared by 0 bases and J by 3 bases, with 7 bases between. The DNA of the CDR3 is TGCGCCAGCAGCTTGGATGTCCACTACGAGCAGTACTTC. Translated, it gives CASSLDVHYEQYF.

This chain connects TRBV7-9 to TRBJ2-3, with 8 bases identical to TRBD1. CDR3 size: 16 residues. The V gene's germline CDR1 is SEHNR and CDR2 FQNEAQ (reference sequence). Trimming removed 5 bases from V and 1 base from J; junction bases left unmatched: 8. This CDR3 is CASSKLPGGGTDTQYF. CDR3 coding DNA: TGTGCCAGCAGCAAGCTCCCAGGGGGCGGCACAGATACGCAGTATTTT.

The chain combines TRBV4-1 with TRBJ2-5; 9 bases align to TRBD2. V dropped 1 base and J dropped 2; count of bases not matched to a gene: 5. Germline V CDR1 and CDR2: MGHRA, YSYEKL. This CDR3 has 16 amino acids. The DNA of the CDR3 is TGCGCCAGCAGCCAAGGATGGCTAGCGGGGCAAGAGACCCAGTACTTC. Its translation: CASSQGWLAGQETQYF.

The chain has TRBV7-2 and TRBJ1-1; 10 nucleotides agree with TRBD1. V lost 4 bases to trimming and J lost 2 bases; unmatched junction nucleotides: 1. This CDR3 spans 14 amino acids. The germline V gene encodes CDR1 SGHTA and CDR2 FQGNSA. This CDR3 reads CASSSTGGNTEAFF. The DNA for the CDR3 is TGTGCCAGCAGCTCGACAGGGGGCAACACTGAAGCTTTCTTT.

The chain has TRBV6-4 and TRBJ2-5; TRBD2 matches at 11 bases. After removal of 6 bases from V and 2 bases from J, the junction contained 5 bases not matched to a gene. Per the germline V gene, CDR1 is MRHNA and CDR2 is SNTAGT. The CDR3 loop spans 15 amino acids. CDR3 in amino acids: CASSPGTSGQETQYF. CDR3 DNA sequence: TGTGCCAGCAGCCCCGGGACTAGCGGACAAGAGACCCAGTACTTC.

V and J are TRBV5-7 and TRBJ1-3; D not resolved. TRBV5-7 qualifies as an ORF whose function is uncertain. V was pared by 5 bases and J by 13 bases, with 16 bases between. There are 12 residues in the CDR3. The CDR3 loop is CASSFNCTPIYF. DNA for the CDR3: TGTGCCAGCAGTTTTAACTGCACCCCGATATATTTT.

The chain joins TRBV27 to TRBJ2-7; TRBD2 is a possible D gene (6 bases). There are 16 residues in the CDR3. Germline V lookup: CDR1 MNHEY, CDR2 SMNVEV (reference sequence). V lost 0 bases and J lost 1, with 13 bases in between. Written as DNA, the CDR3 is TGTGCCAGCAGTTTATCCGGTTGGCGGGGTTCCTACGAGCAGTACTTC. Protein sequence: CASSLSGWRGSYEQYF.

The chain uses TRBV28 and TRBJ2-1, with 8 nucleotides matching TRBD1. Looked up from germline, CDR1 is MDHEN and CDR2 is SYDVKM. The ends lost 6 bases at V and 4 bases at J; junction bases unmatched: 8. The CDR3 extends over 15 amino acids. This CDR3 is CASSRADRAYNEQFF. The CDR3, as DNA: TGTGCCAGCAGCCGGGCGGACAGGGCTTACAATGAGCAGTTCTTC.

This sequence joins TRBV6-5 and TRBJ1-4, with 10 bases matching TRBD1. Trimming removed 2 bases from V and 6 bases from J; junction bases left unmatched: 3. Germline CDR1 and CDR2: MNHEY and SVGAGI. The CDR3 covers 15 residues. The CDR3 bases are TGTGCCAGCAGTTACGCGACAGGGGGCGATGAAAAACTGTTTTTT. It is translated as CASSYATGGDEKLFF.

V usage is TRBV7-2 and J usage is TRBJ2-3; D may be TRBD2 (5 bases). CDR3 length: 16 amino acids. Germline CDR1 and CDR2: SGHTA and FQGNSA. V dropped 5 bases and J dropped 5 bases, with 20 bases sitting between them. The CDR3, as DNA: TGTGCCAGCAGCCCTACTAGTTTAGGGCCACGAGATACGCAGTATTTT. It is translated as CASSPTSLGPRDTQYF.

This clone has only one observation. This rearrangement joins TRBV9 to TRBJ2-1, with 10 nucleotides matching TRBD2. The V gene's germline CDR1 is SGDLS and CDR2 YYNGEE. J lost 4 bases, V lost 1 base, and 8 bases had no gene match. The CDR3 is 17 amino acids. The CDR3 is CASSVSGGASSYNEQFF. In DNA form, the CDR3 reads TGTGCCAGCAGCGTAAGCGGGGGGGCCTCTTCATACAATGAGCAGTTCTTC.

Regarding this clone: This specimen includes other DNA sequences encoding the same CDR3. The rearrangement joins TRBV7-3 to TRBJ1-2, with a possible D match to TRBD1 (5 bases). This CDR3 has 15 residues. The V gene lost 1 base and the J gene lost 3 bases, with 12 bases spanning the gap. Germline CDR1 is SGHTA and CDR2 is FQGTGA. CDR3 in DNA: TGTGCCAGCAGCTTAAACGGGGGGGAGGACTATGGCTACACCTTC. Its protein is CASSLNGGEDYGYTF.

The chain's CDR3 is CASSLRYRGGSYEQYF. Written as DNA, the CDR3 is TGCGCCAGCAGCCTAAGATACAGGGGAGGATCCTACGAGCAGTACTTC. V is TRBV5-1 and J is TRBJ2-7; the D gene is possibly TRBD1 (7 bases). V was trimmed by 4 bases and J by 1 base, leaving 18 bases between them. CDR1 is SGHRS, CDR2 YFSETQ, per germline. The length of the CDR3 is 16 residues. Looking up the rest from reference TRBV5-1 and TRBJ2-7 gives the full variable domain: KAGVTQTPRYLIKTRGQQVTLSCSPISGHRSVSWYQQTPGQGLQFLFEYFSETQRNKGNFPGRFSGRQFSNSRSEMNVSTLELGDSALYLCASSLRYRGGSYEQYFGPGTRLTVT.

DNA of the CDR3: TGTGCCAGCAGCTTAGAACTAGCTGCCTACGAGCAGTACTTC. This encodes CASSLELAAYEQYF. The V and J genes are TRBV7-2 and TRBJ2-5; possibly TRBD2 for D (6 bases). Judging by the DNA end, TRBJ2-7 fits better; the J call may be wrong. The CDR3 length is 14 residues. The germline gives CDR1 SGHTA, CDR2 FQGNSA.

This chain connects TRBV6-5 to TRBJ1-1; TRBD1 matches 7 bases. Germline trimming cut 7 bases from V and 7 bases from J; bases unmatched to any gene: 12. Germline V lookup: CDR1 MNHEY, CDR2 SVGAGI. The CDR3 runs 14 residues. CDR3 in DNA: TGTGCCAGCAAGTCGATCGGGACAGAGAATGAAGCTTTCTTT. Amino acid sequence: CASKSIGTENEAFF.

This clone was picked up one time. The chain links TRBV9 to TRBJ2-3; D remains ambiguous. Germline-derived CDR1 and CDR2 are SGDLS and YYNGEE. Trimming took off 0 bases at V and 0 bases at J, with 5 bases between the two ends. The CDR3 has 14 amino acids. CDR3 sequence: CASSVDLSTDTQYF. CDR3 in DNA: TGTGCCAGCAGCGTAGATCTCAGCACAGATACGCAGTATTTT.

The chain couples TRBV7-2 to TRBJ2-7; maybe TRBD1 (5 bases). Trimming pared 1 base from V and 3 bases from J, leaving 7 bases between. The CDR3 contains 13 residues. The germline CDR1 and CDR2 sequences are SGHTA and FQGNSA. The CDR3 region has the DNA TGTGCCAGCAGCTTAGTGACAGTCTACGAGCAGTACTTC. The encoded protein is CASSLVTVYEQYF. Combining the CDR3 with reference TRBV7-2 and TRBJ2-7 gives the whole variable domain GAGVSQSPSNKVTEKGKDVELRCDPISGHTALYWYRQSLGQGLEFLIYFQGNSAPDKSGLPSDRFSAERTGGSVSTLTIQRTQQEDSAVYLCASSLVTVYEQYFGPGTRLTVT.

The CDR3 nucleotides are TGTGCCAGCAGCTTAAAACCTAAGACTTGGGGGGGGAACACTGAAGCTTTCTTT. Translation gives CASSLKPKTWGGNTEAFF. The chain uses TRBV7-9 and TRBJ1-1, with D possibly being TRBD1 (5 bases). The CDR3 totals 18 residues. Germline V gene sequence: CDR1 SEHNR, CDR2 FQNEAQ (reference sequence). Trimming left V 2 bases short and J 1 base short, with 20 bases between.

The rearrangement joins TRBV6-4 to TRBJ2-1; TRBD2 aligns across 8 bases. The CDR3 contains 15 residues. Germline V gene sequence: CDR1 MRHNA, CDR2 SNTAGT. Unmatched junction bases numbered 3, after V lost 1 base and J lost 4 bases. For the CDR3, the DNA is TGTGCCAGCAGTGACTTAGCGGGGACGTACAATGAGCAGTTCTTC. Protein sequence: CASSDLAGTYNEQFF.

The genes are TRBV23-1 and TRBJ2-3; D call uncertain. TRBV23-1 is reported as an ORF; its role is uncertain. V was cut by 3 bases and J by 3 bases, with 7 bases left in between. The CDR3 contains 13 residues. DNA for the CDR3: TGCGCCAGCAGTCAGCCCCAGACAGATACGCAGTATTTT. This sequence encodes CASSQPQTDTQYF.

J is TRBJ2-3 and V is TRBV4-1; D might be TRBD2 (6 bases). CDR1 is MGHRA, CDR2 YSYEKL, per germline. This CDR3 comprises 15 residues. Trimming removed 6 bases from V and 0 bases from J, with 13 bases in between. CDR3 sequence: CASSIERASTDTQYF. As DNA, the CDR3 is TGCGCCAGCAGTATTGAGCGGGCAAGCACAGATACGCAGTATTTT.